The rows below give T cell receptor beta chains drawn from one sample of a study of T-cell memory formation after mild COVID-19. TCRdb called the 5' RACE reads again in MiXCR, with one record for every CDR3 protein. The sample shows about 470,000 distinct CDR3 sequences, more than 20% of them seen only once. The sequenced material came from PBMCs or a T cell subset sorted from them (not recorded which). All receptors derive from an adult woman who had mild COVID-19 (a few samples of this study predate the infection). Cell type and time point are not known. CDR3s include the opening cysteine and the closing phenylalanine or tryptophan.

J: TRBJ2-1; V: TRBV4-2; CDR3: CASSQRKTRGKISYNEQFF
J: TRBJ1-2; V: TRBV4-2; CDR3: CASSQDPGVGYTF
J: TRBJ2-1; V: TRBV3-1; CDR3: CASSLLWTGHNEQFF
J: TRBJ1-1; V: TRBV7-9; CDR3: CASSLEWRNTEAFF
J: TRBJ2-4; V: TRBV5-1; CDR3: CASSDDRSSGGQRAKNIQYF
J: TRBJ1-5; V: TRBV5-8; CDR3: CASSLFLEPQHF
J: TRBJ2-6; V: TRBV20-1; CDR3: CSAYDVSGANVLTF
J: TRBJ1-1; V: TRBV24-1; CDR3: CATSDPGTPHEAFF
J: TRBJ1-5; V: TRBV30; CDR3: CAWSVAGGGPQHF
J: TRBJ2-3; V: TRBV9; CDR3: CASSVGHRTSTDTQYF
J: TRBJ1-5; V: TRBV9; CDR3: CASSPGRQGVNQPQHF
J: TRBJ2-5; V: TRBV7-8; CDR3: CASSFMTSGPRTQYF
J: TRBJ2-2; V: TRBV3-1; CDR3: CASSQDLASGGELFF
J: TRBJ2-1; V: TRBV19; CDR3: CASSPGGTTERRANEQFF
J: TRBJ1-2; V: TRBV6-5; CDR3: CASSRQGQGGGSHGYTF
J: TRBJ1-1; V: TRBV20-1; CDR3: CSARGSSVNTEAFF
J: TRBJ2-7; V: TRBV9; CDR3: CASSEGLQHKTYEQYF
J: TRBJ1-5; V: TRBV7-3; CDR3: CASGSQSHQPQHF
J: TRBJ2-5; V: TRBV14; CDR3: CASSQGRYRGVYF
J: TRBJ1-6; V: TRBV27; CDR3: CASSLNPANSPLHF
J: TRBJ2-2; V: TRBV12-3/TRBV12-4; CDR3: CASSLTWDSANTGELFF
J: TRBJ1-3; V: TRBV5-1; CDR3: CASSLASTASSGNTIYF
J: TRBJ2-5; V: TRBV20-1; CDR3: CSAREGLGKSLTQYF
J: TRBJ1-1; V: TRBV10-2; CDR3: CASSPVGPNEAFF
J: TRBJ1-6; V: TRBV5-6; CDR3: CASSLLSGDGNNSPLHF
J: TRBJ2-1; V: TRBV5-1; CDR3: CASSEQGLSYNEQFF
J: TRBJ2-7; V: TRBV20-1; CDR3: CSARTGRPYEQYF
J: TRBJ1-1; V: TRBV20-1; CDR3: CSAREGGSTTEAFF
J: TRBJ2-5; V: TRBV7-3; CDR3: CASSLSGLAETQYF
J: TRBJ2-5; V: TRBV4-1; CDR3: CASSTRTNQETQYF
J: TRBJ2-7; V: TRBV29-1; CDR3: CSVLFSGFYEQYF
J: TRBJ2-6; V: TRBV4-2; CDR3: CASSTITGGLAGANVLTF
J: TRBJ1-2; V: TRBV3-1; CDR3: CASGPNRGYTF
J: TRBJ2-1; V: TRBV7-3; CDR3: CASSLELAGNNEQFF
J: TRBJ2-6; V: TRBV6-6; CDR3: CASVLSTGTGVYSGANVLTF
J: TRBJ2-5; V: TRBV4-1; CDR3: CASSQALLETQYF
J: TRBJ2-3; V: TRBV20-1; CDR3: CSAKGPRADTQYF
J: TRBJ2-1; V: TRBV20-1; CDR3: CSAQEAGFNNEQFF
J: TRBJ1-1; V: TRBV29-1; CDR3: CSVRTGKRADTEAFF
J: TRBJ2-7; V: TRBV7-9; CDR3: CASSRLGPYEQYF
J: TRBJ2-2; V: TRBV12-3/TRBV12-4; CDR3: CASSPGTPLTGELFF
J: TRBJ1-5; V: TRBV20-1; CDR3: CSADEGPTYSNQPQHF
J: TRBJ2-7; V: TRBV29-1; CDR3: CSVAGQASYEQYF
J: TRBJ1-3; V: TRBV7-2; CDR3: CASSLKGLGNTIYF
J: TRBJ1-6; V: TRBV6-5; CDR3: CASSYSGGGEDSPLHF
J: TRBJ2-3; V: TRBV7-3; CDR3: CASSRERARTDTQYF
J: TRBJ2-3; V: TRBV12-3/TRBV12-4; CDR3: CASSEAYTDTQYF
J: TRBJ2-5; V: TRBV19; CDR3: CASSQVGQETQYF
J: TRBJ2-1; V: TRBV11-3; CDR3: CASRETSGYNEQFF
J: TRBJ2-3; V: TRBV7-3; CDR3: CASSSPIRGDTQYF
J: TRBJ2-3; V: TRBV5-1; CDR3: CASSRGQGSDTQYF
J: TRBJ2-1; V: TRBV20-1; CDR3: CSAPIPRRRGYNEQFF
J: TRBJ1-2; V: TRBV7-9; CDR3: CASSQRDRAFYGYTF
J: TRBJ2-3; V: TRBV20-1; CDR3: CSAREGLAGGRWDPDTQYF
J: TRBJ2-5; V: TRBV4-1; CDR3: CASSQDRLAQETQYF
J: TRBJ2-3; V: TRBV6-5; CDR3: CASSQREGAYTQYF
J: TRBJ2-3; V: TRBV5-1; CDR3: CASSFWSTDTQYF
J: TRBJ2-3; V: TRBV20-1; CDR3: CSAGPGDTQYF
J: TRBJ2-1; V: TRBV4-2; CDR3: CASSGSGGLSNEQFF